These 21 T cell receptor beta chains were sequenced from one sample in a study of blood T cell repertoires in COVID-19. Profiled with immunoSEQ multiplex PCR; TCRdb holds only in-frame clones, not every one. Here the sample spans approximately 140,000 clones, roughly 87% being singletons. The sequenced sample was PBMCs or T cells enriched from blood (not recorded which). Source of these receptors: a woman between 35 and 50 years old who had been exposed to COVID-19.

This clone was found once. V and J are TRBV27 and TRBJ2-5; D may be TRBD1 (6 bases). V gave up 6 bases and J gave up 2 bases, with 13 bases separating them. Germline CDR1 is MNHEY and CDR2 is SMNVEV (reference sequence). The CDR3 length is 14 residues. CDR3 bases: TGTGCCAGCAGCCCGGGACACCCACAAGAGACCCAGTACTTC. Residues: CASSPGHPQETQYF.

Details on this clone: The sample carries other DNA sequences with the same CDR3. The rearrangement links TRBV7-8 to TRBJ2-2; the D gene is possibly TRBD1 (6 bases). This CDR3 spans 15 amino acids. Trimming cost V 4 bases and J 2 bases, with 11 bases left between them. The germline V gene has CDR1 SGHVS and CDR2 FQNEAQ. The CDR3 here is CASSSGTPNTGELFF. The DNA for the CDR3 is TGTGCCAGCAGCTCGGGGACACCAAACACCGGGGAGCTGTTTTTT.

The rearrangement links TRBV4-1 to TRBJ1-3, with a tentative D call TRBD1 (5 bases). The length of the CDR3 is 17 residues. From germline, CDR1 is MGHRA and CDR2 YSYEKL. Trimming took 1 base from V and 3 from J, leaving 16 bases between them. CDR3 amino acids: CASSQVMGLKGGNTIYF. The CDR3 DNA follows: TGCGCCAGCAGCCAAGTAATGGGGCTAAAGGGTGGAAACACCATATATTTT.

The CDR3 sequence: CASSPDSHNLEQYF. The CDR3 coding sequence is TGTGCCAGCAGTCCGGACAGCCACAACCTCGAGCAGTACTTC. V and J are TRBV7-9 and TRBJ2-7; D possibly corresponds to TRBD1 (6 bases). CDR1 and CDR2 from the germline V gene are SEHNR and FQNEAQ (reference sequence). This CDR3 is built from 14 residues. The ends were cut back, 6 bases at V and 6 bases at J, with 18 bases in the middle.

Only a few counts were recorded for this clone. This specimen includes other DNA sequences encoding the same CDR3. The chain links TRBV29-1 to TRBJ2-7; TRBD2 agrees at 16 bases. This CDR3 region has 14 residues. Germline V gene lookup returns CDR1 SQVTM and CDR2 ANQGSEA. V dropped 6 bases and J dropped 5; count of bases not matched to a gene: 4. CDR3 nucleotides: TGCAGCGTCGGGGGACTAGCGGGAGGGCACGAGCAGTACTTC. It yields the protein CSVGGLAGGHEQYF.

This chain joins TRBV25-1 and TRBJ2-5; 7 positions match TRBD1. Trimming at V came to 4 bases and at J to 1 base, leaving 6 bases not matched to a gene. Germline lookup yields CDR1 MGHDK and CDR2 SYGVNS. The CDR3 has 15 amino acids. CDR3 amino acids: CASSAHRDSQETQYF. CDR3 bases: TGTGCCAGCAGTGCCCACCGGGACAGCCAAGAGACCCAGTACTTC.

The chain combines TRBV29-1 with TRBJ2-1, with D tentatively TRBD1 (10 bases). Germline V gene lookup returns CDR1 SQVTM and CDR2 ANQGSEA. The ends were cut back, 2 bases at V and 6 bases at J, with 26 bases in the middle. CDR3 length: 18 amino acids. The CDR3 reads CSVELGTGDGGRVNEQFF. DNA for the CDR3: TGCAGCGTTGAACTGGGGACAGGGGACGGCGGGAGGGTCAATGAGCAGTTCTTC.

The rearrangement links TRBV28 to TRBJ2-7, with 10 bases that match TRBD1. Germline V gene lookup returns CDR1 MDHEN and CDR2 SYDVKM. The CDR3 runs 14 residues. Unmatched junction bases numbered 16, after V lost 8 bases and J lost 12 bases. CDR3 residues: CASCAEGQGQYAYF. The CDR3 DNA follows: TGTGCCAGCTGTGCCGAGGGACAGGGGCAATATGCGTACTTC.

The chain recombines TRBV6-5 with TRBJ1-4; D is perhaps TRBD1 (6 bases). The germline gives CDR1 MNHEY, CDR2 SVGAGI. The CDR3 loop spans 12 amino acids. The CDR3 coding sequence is TGTGCTGGGGGCAGGCAGAATGAAAAACTGTTTTTT. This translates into CAGGRQNEKLFF.

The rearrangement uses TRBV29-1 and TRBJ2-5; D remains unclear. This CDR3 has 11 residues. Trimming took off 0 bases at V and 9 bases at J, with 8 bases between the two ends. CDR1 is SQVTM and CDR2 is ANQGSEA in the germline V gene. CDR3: CSVEDGDSQYF. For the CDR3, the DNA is TGCAGCGTTGAAGATGGAGATTCCCAGTACTTC. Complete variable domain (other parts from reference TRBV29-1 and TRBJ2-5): SAVISQKPSRDICQRGTSLTIQCQVDSQVTMMFWYRQQPGQSLTLIATANQGSEATYESGFVIDKFPISRPNLTFSTLTVSNMSPEDSSIYLCSVEDGDSQYFGPGTRLLVL.

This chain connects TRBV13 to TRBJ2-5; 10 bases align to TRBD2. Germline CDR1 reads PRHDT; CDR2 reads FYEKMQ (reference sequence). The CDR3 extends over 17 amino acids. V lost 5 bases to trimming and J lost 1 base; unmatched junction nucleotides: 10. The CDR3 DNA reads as TGTGCCAGCAGCCGTTGGACTAGCGGAGTCCTCCAAGAGACCCAGTACTTC. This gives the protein CASSRWTSGVLQETQYF.

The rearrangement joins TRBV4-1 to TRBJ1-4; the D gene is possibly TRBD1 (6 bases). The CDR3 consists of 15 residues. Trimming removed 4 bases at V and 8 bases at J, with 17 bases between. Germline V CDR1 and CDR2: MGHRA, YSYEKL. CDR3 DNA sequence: TGCGCCAGCAGCCGATCAAACAGGGATGGCGAAAAACTGTTTTTT. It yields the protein CASSRSNRDGEKLFF.

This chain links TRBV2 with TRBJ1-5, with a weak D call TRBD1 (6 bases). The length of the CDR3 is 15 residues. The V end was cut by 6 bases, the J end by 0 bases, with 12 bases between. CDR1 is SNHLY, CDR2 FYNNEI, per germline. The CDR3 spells CASRGQLDSNQPQHF. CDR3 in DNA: TGTGCCAGCAGAGGACAGCTTGATAGCAATCAGCCCCAGCATTTT. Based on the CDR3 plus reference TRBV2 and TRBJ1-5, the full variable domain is EPEVTQTPSHQVTQMGQEVILRCVPISNHLYFYWYRQILGQKVEFLVSFYNNEISEKSEIFDDQFSVERPDGSNFTLKIRSTKLEDSAMYFCASRGQLDSNQPQHFGDGTRLSIL.

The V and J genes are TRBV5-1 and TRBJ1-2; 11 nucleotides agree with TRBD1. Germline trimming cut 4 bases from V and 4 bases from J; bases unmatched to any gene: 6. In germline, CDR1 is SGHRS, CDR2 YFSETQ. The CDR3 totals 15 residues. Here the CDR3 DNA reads TGCGCCAGCAGCGTGGACAGGGGGCGCGGCTATGGCTACACCTTC. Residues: CASSVDRGRGYGYTF. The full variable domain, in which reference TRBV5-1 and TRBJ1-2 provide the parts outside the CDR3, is KAGVTQTPRYLIKTRGQQVTLSCSPISGHRSVSWYQQTPGQGLQFLFEYFSETQRNKGNFPGRFSGRQFSNSRSEMNVSTLELGDSALYLCASSVDRGRGYGYTFGSGTRLTVV.

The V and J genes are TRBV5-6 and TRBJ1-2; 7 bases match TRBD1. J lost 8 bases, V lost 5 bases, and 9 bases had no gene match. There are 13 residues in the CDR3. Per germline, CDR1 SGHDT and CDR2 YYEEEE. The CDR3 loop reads CASRNRGMRGYTF. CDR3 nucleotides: TGTGCCAGCAGAAACAGGGGAATGAGGGGCTACACCTTC.

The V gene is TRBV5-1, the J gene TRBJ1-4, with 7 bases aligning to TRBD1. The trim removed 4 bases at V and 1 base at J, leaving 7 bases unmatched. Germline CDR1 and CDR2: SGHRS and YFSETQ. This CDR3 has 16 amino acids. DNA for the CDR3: TGCGCCAGCAGCAACAGACAGGGTAGAACTAATGAAAAACTGTTTTTT. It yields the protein CASSNRQGRTNEKLFF.

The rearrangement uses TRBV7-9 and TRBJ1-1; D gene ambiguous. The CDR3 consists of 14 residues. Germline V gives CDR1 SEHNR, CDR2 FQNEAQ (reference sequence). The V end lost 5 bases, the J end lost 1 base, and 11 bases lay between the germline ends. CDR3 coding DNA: TGTGCCAGCAGCCCCGAGGCCGAGAACACTGAAGCTTTCTTT. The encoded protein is CASSPEAENTEAFF.

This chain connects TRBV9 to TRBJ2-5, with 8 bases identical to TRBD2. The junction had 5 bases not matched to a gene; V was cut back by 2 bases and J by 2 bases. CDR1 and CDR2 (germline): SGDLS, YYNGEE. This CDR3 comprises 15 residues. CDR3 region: CASSVERGPQETQYF. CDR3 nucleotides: TGTGCCAGCAGCGTCGAGCGGGGGCCGCAAGAGACCCAGTACTTC.

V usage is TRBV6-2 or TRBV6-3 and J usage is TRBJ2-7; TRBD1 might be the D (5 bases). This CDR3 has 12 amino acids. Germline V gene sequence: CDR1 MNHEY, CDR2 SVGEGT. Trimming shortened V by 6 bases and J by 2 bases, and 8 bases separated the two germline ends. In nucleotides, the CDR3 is TGTGCCAGCAGCCTGACAGCCTACGAGCAGTACTTC. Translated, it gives CASSLTAYEQYF.

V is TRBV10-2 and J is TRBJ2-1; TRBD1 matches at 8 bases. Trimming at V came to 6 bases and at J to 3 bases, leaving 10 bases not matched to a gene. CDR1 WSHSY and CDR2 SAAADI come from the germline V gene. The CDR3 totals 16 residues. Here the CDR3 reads CASRPADRGLYNEQFF. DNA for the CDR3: TGCGCCAGCAGACCCGCCGACAGGGGTCTCTACAATGAGCAGTTCTTC.

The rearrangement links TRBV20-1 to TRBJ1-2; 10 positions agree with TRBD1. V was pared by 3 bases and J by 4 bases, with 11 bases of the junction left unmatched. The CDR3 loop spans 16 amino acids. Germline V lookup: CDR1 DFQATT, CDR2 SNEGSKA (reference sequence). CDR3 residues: CSASAPMDRGFYGYTF. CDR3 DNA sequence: TGCAGTGCTAGTGCCCCAATGGACAGGGGGTTCTATGGCTACACCTTC.